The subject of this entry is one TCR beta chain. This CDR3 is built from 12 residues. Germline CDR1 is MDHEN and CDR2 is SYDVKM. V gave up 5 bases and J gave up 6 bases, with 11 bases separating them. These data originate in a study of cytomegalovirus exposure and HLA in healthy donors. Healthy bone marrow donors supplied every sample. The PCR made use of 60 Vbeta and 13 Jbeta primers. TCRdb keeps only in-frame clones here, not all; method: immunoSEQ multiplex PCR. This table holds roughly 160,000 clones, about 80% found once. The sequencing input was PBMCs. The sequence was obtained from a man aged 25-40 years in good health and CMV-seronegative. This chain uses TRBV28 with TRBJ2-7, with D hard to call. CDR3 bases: TGTGCCAGCAGTCTCCCAGGCTCCGAGCAGTACTTC. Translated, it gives CASSLPGSEQYF.